This TCR beta chain stems from a study of blood T cell repertoires in COVID-19. Sequencing used immunoSEQ multiplex PCR; TCRdb keeps in-frame clones, though not all of them. The table shows 160,000 or so clones, with approximately 90% occurring only once. The sequencing input was PBMCs or T cells enriched from blood (not recorded which). The sequence derives from a woman in her forties or fifties who had recovered from COVID-19.

The CDR3 loop reads CASRVSGVTNEKLFF. The CDR3 region has the DNA TGTGCCAGCAGGGTGAGCGGGGTGACTAATGAAAAACTGTTTTTT. The chain joins TRBV6-5 to TRBJ1-4; D is undetermined. Germline V CDR1 and CDR2: MNHEY, SVGAGI. CDR3 length: 15 amino acids. Trimming left V 6 bases short and J 2 bases short, with 13 bases between.